These 15 T cell receptor beta chains were all obtained from the same sample, sequenced in a study of T-cell reconstitution after alpha-beta-depleted transplantation in children. Unique molecular identifiers were used to barcode this TCRbeta library. Each CDR3 protein is one row after TCRdb ran MiXCR on the PCR reads. The sample holds approximately 250,000 distinct CDR3 sequences, 9.7% seen once. The input for sequencing was PBMCs from the stem cell graft donor, taken from the stem cell graft. The receptors stem from a human donor who donated a stem cell graft to a child with SCID.

This clonotype was seen ten or more times. V and J are TRBV20-1 and TRBJ2-2, with unresolved D. The CDR3 consists of 14 residues. Germline CDR1 is DFQATT and CDR2 is SNEGSKA (reference sequence). V gave up 1 base and J gave up 1 base, with 7 bases separating them. In DNA form, the CDR3 reads TGCAGTGCTAGAGTGAACCGGAACACCGGGGAGCTGTTTTTT. It specifies CSARVNRNTGELFF.

This clonotype was seen repeatedly, ten times or more. The CDR3 DNA reads TGTGCCAGCAGTGCGACGACTAGCGGGAGCACAGATACGCAGTATTTT. This gives the protein CASSATTSGSTDTQYF. This chain joins TRBV6-4 and TRBJ2-3; TRBD2 matches at 10 bases. The germline V gene has CDR1 MRHNA and CDR2 SNTAGT. CDR3 length: 16 amino acids. The V and J ends lost 4 bases and 0 bases, in that order; junction bases with no gene match: 4.

J is TRBJ2-7 and V is TRBV7-7; 7 nucleotides align to TRBD2. Losses at the gene ends were 2 bases for V and 3 bases for J; bases not matched to a gene: 4. The CDR3 sequence is 14 residues long. The germline CDR1 and CDR2 sequences are SSHAT and FNYEAQ (reference sequence). CDR3 sequence reads: CASSLTRGDYEQYF. The CDR3 coding sequence is TGTGCCAGCAGCTTAACCCGGGGGGACTACGAGCAGTACTTC.

The table lists this clonotype with many counts. V gene TRBV7-9 combines with J gene TRBJ1-1; D uncertain. The ends were cut back, 1 base at V and 5 bases at J, with 11 bases in the middle. This CDR3 comprises 14 residues. Germline V gene data show CDR1 as SEHNR and CDR2 as FQNEAQ (reference sequence). DNA for the CDR3: TGTGCCAGCAGCTTAGAGGACCGCGGAACTGAAGCTTTCTTT. Translated: CASSLEDRGTEAFF.

This clonotype was counted at least ten times. The CDR3 nucleotides read TGTGCCAGCAGTTACGGGCAGGGGCACACTGAAGCTTTCTTT. Translated, it gives CASSYGQGHTEAFF. V is TRBV6-5 and J is TRBJ1-1, with TRBD1 as a possible D gene (6 bases). Trimming removed 2 bases from V and 3 bases from J, with 10 bases in between. Germline V gene data show CDR1 as MNHEY and CDR2 as SVGAGI. The CDR3 is made up of 14 amino acids.

This clonotype was seen at least ten times. CDR3 DNA: TGTGCCAGTAGTATCCGGGGGCCACAAGAGACCCAGTACTTC. Its protein is CASSIRGPQETQYF. V gene TRBV19 combines with J gene TRBJ2-5; D tentatively fits TRBD1 or TRBD2 (6 bases each). V lost 3 bases to trimming and J lost 2 bases, with 10 bases between them. The CDR3 totals 14 residues. Germline V CDR1 and CDR2: LNHDA, SQIVND (reference sequence).

There are many counts of this clonotype. The chain combines TRBV13 with TRBJ2-3, with 10 bases lining up with TRBD1. The germline V gene has CDR1 PRHDT and CDR2 FYEKMQ (reference sequence). The CDR3 spans 19 residues. V was clipped by 3 bases and J by 4 bases; unmatched bases: 16. The DNA of the CDR3 is TGTGCCAGCAGCTTGGGGACCGGGACAGGGGAGATCGGTGCAGATACGCAGTATTTT. Its protein product is CASSLGTGTGEIGADTQYF.

This clonotype was counted many times. CDR3 in amino acids: CASSSSGWGAGVTQYF. The CDR3 nucleotides are TGTGCCAGCAGTTCTTCAGGGTGGGGGGCGGGGGTTACGCAGTATTTT. J is TRBJ2-3 and V is TRBV6-5; D may be TRBD2 (7 bases). The germline V gene encodes CDR1 MNHEY and CDR2 SVGAGI. V lost 4 bases to trimming and J lost 8 bases, with 22 bases between them. This CDR3 contains 16 residues.

This clonotype was counted only a few times. At one end, the junction sequence differs from germline, possibly due to a read error. V usage is TRBV12-3 or TRBV12-4 and J usage is TRBJ1-2, with TRBD1 matching over 8 bases. The CDR3 has 14 amino acids. The CDR3 bases are TGTGCCAGCAGTTTGAAACAGGGGGGACATGGCGACACCTTC. It is translated as CASSLKQGGHGDTF.

This clonotype was seen many times. CDR3 sequence: CSAGRGQPSYNEQFF. CDR3 nucleotides: TGCAGTGCTGGACGGGGACAACCTTCCTACAATGAGCAGTTCTTC. This rearrangement joins TRBV20-1 to TRBJ2-1; tentatively, D is TRBD1 (6 bases). The V gene's germline CDR1 is DFQATT and CDR2 SNEGSKA (reference sequence). The CDR3 sequence is 15 residues long. V lost 5 bases and J lost 1, with 15 bases in between.

This clonotype was recorded at least ten times. The V gene is TRBV5-6, the J gene TRBJ2-5, with D unresolved. Germline loops: CDR1 SGHDT, CDR2 YYEEEE. With 2 bases removed from V and 3 bases from J, the gap between germline ends came to 11 bases. This CDR3 comprises 14 residues. The CDR3 DNA follows: TGTGCCAGCAGCTTATACGGCGGCAAAGAGACCCAGTACTTC. Its translation: CASSLYGGKETQYF.

The sample holds many counts of this clonotype. The chain has TRBV27 and TRBJ1-4; a weak D match, TRBD1 (5 bases). There are 12 residues in the CDR3. Germline-derived CDR1 and CDR2 are MNHEY and SMNVEV (reference sequence). Between the trimmed V and J ends, which lost 5 bases and 10 bases, there was a span of 11 bases. The chain's CDR3 is CASSGSTGKLFF. CDR3 coding DNA: TGTGCCAGCAGTGGGTCTACAGGAAAACTGTTTTTT.

This clonotype was seen at least ten times. V gene TRBV7-2 combines with J gene TRBJ2-3; D may be TRBD2 (5 bases). Germline lookup yields CDR1 SGHTA and CDR2 FQGNSA. The germline V and J ends were trimmed by 8 bases and 1 base, with 16 bases remaining between them. The CDR3 is 15 amino acids. The DNA of the CDR3 is TGTGCCAGCGGACTCCAGGTGACTGGCACAGATACGCAGTATTTT. It encodes CASGLQVTGTDTQYF.

This clonotype was seen at least ten times. V usage is TRBV7-9 and J usage is TRBJ1-2; TRBD1 aligns across 7 bases. Looked up from germline, CDR1 is SEHNR and CDR2 is FQNEAQ (reference sequence). Losses at the gene ends were 8 bases for V and 1 base for J; bases not matched to a gene: 10. The CDR3 totals 15 residues. The CDR3 region has the DNA TGTGCCAGCTCTTTAGGGACAGCTGTTAACTATGGCTACACCTTC. Protein: CASSLGTAVNYGYTF. Combining the CDR3 with reference TRBV7-9 and TRBJ1-2 gives the whole variable domain DTGVSQNPRHKITKRGQNVTFRCDPISEHNRLYWYRQTLGQGPEFLTYFQNEAQLEKSRLLSDRFSAERPKGSFSTLEIQRTEQGDSAMYLCASSLGTAVNYGYTFGSGTRLTVV.

This clonotype appeared many times. The gene calls are TRBV20-1 and TRBJ1-1; the match to TRBD1 covers 8 bases. Losses at the gene ends were 3 bases for V and 3 bases for J; bases not matched to a gene: 0. Germline loops: CDR1 DFQATT, CDR2 SNEGSKA (reference sequence). This CDR3 is built from 12 residues. CDR3 coding DNA: TGCAGTGCTAGCAGGGGGCACACTGAAGCTTTCTTT. It codes for CSASRGHTEAFF.